The source of this TCR beta chain is a study of T cells after yellow fever vaccination. The study's findings and limits: Sorted repertoires could include abundant contaminating clonotypes from bulk cells. In post-booster samples, most primary-vaccination clones reappeared (under 98% CD4, roughly 88% CD8).

With respect to this clonotype: Its antigen is still unknown.

For TCR, cDNA came from 5'RACE template switching, which added a universal primer site and UMIs. TCRdb reprocessed the 5' RACE reads via MiXCR and lists one record per CDR3 protein. The sample consists of approximately 610,000 distinct CDR3 sequences, less than 20% of them appearing once. The receptor was isolated from a man younger than 35 who received the YFV17D yellow fever vaccine. This sample comprised PBMCs, obtained around 5 days after the first yellow fever vaccination.

The CDR3 nucleotides are TGTGCCAGCAGCTTAGACAGGTCTAACTATGGCTACACCTTC. Translation: CASSLDRSNYGYTF. The rearrangement joins TRBV7-9 to TRBJ1-2; D might be TRBD1 (5 bases). The V end lost 1 base, the J end lost 0 bases, and 6 bases lay between the germline ends. CDR1 SEHNR and CDR2 FQNEAQ come from the germline V gene (reference sequence). This CDR3 has 14 residues.